The present entry profiles one T cell receptor beta chain with its context. Its antigen is still unknown. The data were taken from a study of post-analysis software for immune sequencing data. The authors incorporated unique molecular identifiers into the TCR beta cDNA libraries. TCRdb re-derived calls from the PCR reads in MiXCR, one entry per CDR3 protein. The sample has 700,000 to 900,000 distinct CDR3 sequences; about 43% are singletons. Broader study findings: Compared with controls, patients had more of about 5 TRBV segments, including TRBV5-6, TRBV5-1 and TRBV20-1. Multiple sclerosis patients showed significantly lower normalized Chao1 diversity than controls did. By F measure, samples from a shared preparation batch strongly co-clustered.

The germline V gene has CDR1 MGHDK and CDR2 SYGVNS. V gave up 0 bases and J gave up 3 bases, with 6 bases separating them. This CDR3 spans 13 amino acids. The clonotype originates from a girl aged 5-17 years with multiple sclerosis. The sample consisted of blood. J is TRBJ2-7 and V is TRBV25-1; D unresolved. The CDR3: CASSEYGRYEQYF. CDR3 DNA sequence: TGTGCCAGCAGTGAATATGGCCGCTACGAGCAGTACTTC.